The entry below describes one T cell receptor beta chain. The entry originates in a study of technical replicates of blood from a handful of donors. From germline, CDR1 is PRHDT and CDR2 FYEKMQ (reference sequence). After removal of 8 bases from V and 6 bases from J, the junction contained 9 bases not matched to a gene. The CDR3 is made up of 14 amino acids. Using immunoSEQ multiplex PCR, the repertoire was profiled, and TCRdb retains in-frame clones only, with some absent. The data show about 97,000 clones, with around 96% seen just once and approximately 0.2% held by the top ten. The sequence derives from a human donor in good health. The sequenced material came from T cells isolated from PBMCs. The V gene is TRBV13, the J gene TRBJ2-1, with TRBD1 matching over 8 bases. In DNA, the CDR3 is TGTGCCAGCTCACAGGGGGGTACCCCCAATGAGCAGTTCTTC. Protein sequence: CASSQGGTPNEQFF.